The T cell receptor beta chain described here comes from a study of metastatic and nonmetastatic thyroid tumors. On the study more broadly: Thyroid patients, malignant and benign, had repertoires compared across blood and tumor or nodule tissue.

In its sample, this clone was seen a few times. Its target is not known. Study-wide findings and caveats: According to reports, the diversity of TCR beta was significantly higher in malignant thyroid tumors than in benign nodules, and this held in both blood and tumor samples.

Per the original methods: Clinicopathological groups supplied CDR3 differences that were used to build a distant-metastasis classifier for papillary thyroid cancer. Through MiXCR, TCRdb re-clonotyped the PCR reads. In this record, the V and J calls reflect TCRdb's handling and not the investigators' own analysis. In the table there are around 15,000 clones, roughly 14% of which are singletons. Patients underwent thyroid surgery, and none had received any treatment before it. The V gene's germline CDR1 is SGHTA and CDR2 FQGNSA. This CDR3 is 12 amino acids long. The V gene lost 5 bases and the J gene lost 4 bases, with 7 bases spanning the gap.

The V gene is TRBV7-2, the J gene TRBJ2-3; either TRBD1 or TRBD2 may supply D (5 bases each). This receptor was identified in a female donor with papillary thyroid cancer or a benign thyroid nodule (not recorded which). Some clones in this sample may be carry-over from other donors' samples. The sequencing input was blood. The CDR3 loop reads CASSMGADTQYF. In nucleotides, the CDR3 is TGTGCCAGCAGCATGGGGGCAGATACGCAGTATTTT.